A single TCR beta chain is shown here with its context. V shed 6 bases and J 5 bases; nucleotides not matched to a gene: 9. The CDR3 extends over 16 amino acids. Germline CDR1 SNHLY, CDR2 FYNNEI. The data were obtained in a study of blood T cell repertoires in COVID-19. Turning to the study itself: PBMCs, B-cell-depleted T cells, or T cells were the source of the cDNA or gDNA that made up the material.

Original analysis: Nucleated cell number was recorded as an estimate derived from reference gene primer amplification. Sequencing was performed with immunoSEQ multiplex PCR; in TCRdb, only in-frame clones are kept and a portion is missing. That table furnishes V, J and clone size, whereas the DNA furnished D and trimming. Of roughly 81,000 clones detected, around 83% appear once; the ten largest clones hold less than 40%. This sequence was found in a man older than 75 with active or convalescent COVID-19. Sequencing was carried out using peripheral blood. V and J are TRBV2 and TRBJ2-7, with TRBD2 identical over 14 bases. CDR3 nucleotide sequence: TGTGCCAGCAGACCCACAACGGGACTAGCGGGAGACGAGCAGTACTTC. It specifies CASRPTTGLAGDEQYF. Looking up the rest from reference TRBV2 and TRBJ2-7 gives the full variable domain: EPEVTQTPSHQVTQMGQEVILRCVPISNHLYFYWYRQILGQKVEFLVSFYNNEISEKSEIFDDQFSVERPDGSNFTLKIRSTKLEDSAMYFCASRPTTGLAGDEQYFGPGTRLTVT.